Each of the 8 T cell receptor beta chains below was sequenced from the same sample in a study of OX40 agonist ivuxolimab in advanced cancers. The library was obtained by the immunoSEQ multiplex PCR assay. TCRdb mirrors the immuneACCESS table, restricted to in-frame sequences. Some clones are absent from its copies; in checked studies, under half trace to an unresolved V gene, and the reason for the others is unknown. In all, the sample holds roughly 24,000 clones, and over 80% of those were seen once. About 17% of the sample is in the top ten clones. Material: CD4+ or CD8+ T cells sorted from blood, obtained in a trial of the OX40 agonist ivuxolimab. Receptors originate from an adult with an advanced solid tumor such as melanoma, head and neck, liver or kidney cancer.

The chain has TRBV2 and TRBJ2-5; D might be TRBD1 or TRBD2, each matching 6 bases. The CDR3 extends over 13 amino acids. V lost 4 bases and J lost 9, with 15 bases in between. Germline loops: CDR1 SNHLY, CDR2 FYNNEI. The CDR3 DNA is TGTGCCAGCAGTGCTGAAGTGGAGGGGGCCCAGTACTTC. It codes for CASSAEVEGAQYF.

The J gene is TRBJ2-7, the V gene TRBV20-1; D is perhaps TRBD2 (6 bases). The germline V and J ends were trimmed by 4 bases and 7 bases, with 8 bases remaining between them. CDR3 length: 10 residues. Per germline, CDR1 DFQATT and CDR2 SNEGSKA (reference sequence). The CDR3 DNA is TGCAGTGCTACGGGGGAGGAGCAGTACTTC. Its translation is CSATGEEQYF.

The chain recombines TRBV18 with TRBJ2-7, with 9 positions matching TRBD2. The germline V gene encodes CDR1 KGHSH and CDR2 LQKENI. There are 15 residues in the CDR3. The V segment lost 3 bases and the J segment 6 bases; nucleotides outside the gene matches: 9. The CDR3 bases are TGTGCCAGCTCACCTGCTAGCGGGAAGGGACGCGAGCAGTACTTC. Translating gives CASSPASGKGREQYF.

The CDR3, as DNA: TGTGCCAGCAGCAGACAGGGTTACGAGCAGTACTTC. Translated: CASSRQGYEQYF. The chain has TRBV6-6 and TRBJ2-7; 7 bases are shared with TRBD1. Germline CDR1 MNHNY, CDR2 SVGAGI (reference sequence). With 6 bases clipped from V and 4 bases from J, the junction kept 3 bases outside the gene matches. The CDR3 consists of 12 residues.

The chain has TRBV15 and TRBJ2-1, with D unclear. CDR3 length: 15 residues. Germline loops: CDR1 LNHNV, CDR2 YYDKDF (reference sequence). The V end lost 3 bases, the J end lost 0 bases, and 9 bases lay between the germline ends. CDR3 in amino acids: CATSRLSGSYNEQFF. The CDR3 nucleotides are TGTGCCACCAGCAGGCTCTCGGGCTCCTACAATGAGCAGTTCTTC.

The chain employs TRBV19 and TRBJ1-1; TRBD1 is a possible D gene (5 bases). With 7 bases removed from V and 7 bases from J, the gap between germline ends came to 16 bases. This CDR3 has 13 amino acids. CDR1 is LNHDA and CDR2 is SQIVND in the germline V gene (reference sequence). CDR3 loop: CASMGRGAVEAFF. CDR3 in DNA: TGTGCCAGTATGGGTAGAGGGGCCGTTGAAGCTTTCTTT.

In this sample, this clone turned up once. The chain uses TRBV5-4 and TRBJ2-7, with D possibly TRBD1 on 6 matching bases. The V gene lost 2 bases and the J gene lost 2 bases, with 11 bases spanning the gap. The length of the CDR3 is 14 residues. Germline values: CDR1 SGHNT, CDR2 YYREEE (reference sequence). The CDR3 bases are TGTGCCAGCAGCTTCTCGGACAGCGCCTACGAGCAGTACTTC. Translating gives CASSFSDSAYEQYF.

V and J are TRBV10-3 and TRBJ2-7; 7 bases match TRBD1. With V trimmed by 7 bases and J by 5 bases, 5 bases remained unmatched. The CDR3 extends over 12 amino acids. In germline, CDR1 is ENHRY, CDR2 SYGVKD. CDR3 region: CAIKIGQDEQYF. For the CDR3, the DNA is TGTGCCATCAAAATTGGACAGGACGAGCAGTACTTC.